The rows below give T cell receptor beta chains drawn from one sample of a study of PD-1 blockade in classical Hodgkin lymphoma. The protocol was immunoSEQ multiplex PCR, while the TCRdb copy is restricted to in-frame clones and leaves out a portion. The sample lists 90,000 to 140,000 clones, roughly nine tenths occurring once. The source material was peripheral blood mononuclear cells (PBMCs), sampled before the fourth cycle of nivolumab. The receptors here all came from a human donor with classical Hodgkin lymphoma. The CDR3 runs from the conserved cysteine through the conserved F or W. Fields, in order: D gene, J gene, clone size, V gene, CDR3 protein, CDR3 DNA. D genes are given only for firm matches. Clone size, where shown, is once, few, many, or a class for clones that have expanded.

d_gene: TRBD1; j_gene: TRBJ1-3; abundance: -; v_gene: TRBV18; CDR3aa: CATQGTGLSGNTIYF; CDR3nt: TGTGCCACCCAGGGGACAGGGCTCTCCGGAAACACCATATATTTT
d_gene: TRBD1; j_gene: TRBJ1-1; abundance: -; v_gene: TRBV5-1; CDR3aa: CASSVTGGLEDTEAFF; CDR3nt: TGCGCCAGCAGCGTCACAGGGGGGCTGGAGGACACTGAAGCTTTCTTT
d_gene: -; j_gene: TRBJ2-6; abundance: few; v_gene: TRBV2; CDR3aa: CASSERLHGGANVLTF; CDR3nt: TGTGCCAGCAGTGAAAGGCTACACGGAGGGGCCAACGTCCTGACTTTC
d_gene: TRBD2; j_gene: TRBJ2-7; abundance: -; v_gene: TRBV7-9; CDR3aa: CASSSGLAGGGPSYEQYF; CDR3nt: TGTGCCAGCAGCTCGGGACTAGCGGGAGGAGGTCCTTCCTACGAGCAGTACTTC
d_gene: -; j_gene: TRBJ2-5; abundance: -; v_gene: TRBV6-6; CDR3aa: CASSPAGQQETQYF; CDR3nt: TGTGCCAGCAGTCCCGCCGGGCAGCAAGAGACCCAGTACTTC
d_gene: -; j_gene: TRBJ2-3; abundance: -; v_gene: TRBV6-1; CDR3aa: CASSWTDSTDTQYF; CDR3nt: TGTGCCAGCAGTTGGACAGACTCCACAGATACGCAGTATTTT
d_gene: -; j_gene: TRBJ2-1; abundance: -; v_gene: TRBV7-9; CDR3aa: CASSLVYSSYNEQFF; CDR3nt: TGTGCCAGCAGCTTAGTTTACAGCTCCTACAATGAGCAGTTCTTC
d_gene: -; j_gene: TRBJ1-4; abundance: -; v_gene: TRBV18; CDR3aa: CASSPQDGNEKLFF; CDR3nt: TGTGCCAGCTCACCTCAGGACGGCAATGAAAAACTGTTTTTT
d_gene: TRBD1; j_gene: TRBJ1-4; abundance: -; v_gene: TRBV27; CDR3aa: CASSPWTGTNEKLFF; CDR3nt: TGTGCCAGCAGTCCCTGGACAGGAACTAATGAAAAACTGTTTTTT
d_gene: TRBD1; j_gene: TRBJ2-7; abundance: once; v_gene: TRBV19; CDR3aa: CASSLWTGATYEQYF; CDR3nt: TGTGCCAGTAGTCTCTGGACAGGGGCAACCTACGAGCAGTACTTC
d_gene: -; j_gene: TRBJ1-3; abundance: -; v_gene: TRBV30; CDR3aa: CAWSVTFSGNTIYF; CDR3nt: TGTGCCTGGAGTGTAACGTTCTCTGGAAACACCATATATTTT
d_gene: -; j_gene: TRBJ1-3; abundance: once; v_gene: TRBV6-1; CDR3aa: CASIFGQIEGNTIYF; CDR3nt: TGTGCCAGCATTTTTGGACAGATCGAGGGAAACACCATATATTTT
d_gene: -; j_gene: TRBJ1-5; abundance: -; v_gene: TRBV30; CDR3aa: CAWGPPYGRQPQHF; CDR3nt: TGTGCCTGGGGGCCTCCATACGGGAGACAGCCCCAGCATTTT
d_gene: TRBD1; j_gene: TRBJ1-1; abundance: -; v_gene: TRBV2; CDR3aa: CASTSLEVTGRSEAFF; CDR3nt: TGTGCCAGCACCTCTCTGGAGGTGACAGGGAGAAGTGAAGCTTTCTTT
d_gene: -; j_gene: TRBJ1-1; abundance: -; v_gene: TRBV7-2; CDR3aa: CASSLGQNTEAFF; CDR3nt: TGTGCCAGCAGCTTAGGGCAGAACACTGAAGCTTTCTTT
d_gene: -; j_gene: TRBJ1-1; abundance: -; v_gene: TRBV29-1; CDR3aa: CSASWTVNTEAFF; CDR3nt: TGCAGCGCTTCCTGGACGGTGAACACTGAAGCTTTCTTT
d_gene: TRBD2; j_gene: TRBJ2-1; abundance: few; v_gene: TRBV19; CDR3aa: CASTLLAGGDNEQFF; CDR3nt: TGTGCCAGTACTTTACTAGCGGGAGGGGACAATGAGCAGTTCTTC
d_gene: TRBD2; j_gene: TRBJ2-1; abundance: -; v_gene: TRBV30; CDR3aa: CAWTVAGVIYNEQFF; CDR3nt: TGTGCCTGGACGGTAGCGGGAGTTATTTACAATGAGCAGTTCTTC
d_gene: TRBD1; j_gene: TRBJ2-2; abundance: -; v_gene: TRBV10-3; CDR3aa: CAIREDRSGDTGELFF; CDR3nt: TGTGCCATCAGGGAGGACAGGTCTGGGGACACCGGGGAGCTGTTTTTT
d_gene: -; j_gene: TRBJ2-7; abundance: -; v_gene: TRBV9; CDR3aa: CASSVGSEQYF; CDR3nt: TGTGCCAGCAGCGTGGGCAGCGAGCAGTACTTC
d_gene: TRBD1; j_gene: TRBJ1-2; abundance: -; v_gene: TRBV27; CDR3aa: CASSSDRVGANYGYTF; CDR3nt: TGTGCCAGCTCCTCAGACAGGGTGGGAGCTAACTATGGCTACACCTTC
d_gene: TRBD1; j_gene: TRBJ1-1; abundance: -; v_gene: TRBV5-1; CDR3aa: CASSSGTGKDTEAFF; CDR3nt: TGCGCCAGCAGCTCTGGGACAGGAAAGGACACTGAAGCTTTCTTT
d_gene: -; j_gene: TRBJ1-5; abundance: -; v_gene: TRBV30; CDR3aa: CAWSRAAYQPQHF; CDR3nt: TGTGCCTGGAGTAGGGCGGCGTATCAGCCCCAGCATTTT
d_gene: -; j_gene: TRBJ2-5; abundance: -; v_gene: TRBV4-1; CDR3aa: CASSLARAETQYF; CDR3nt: TGCGCCAGCTCTTTGGCGAGGGCAGAGACCCAGTACTTC
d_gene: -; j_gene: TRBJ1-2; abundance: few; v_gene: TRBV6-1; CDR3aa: CASRRNGGYTF; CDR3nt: TGTGCCAGCAGACGGAATGGTGGCTACACCTTC
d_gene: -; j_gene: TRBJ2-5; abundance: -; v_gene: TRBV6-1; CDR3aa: CASSGRPDSQETQYF; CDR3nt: TGTGCCAGCAGTGGTAGGCCGGATAGCCAAGAGACCCAGTACTTC
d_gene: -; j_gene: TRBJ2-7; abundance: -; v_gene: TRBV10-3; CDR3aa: CAISGRGASYEQYF; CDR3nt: TGTGCCATCAGCGGAAGAGGGGCCTCCTACGAGCAGTACTTC
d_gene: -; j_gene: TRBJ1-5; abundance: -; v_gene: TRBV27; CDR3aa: CASTLSQDAGPHFGNQPQHF; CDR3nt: TGTGCCAGCACCCTAAGTCAGGATGCAGGGCCCCATTTCGGCAATCAGCCCCAGCATTTT
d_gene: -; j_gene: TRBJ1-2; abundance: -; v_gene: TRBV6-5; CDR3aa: CASSSEPTGIYGYTF; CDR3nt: TGTGCCAGCAGTTCGGAACCAACAGGGATCTATGGCTACACCTTC
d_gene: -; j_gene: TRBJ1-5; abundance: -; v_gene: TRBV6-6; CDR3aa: CASSYSGNNQPQHF; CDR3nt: TGTGCCAGCAGTTACTCAGGGAACAATCAGCCCCAGCATTTT
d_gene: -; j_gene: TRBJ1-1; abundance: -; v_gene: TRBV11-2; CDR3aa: CASSLTEGVNTEAFF; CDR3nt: TGTGCCAGCAGCTTAACGGAAGGAGTGAACACTGAAGCTTTCTTT
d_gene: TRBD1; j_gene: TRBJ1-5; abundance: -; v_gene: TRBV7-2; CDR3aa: CASSSNWDRAQHF; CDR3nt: TGTGCCAGCAGCTCAAACTGGGACAGGGCCCAGCATTTT
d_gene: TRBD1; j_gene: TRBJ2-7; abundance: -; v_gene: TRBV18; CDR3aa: CASSPTGGYEQYF; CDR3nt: TGTGCCAGCTCACCGACAGGGGGCTACGAGCAGTACTTC
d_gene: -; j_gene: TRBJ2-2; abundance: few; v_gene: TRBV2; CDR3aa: CASSEEGRITGELFF; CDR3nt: TGTGCCAGCAGTGAAGAAGGCAGGATAACCGGGGAGCTGTTTTTT
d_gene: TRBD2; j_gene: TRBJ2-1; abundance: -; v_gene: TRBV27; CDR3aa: CASSPGLLLAGGYNEQFF; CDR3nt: TGTGCCAGCAGTCCCGGATTATTACTAGCGGGCGGATACAATGAGCAGTTCTTC
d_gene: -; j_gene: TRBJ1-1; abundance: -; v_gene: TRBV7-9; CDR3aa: CASSLDTEAFF; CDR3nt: TGTGCCAGCAGCTTAGACACTGAAGCTTTCTTT
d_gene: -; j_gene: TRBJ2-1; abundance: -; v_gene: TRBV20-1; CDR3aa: CSAREGPLQFF; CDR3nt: TGCAGTGCTAGAGAGGGGCCCCTGCAGTTCTTC
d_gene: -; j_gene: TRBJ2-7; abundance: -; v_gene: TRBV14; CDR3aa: CASSHAVNEQYF; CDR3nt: TGTGCCAGCAGCCACGCGGTCAACGAGCAGTACTTC
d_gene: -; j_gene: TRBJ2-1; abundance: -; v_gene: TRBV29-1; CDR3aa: CSVAQGSYNEQFF; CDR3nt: TGCAGCGTTGCGCAGGGCTCCTACAATGAGCAGTTCTTC
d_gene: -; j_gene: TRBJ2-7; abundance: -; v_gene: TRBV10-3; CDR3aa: CAIRGSYEQYF; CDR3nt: TGTGCCATCAGAGGCTCCTACGAGCAGTACTTC
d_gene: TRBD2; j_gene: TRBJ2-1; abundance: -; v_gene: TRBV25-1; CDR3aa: CASSEFSSGRGYNEQFF; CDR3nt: TGTGCCAGCAGTGAATTTTCTAGCGGGAGAGGATACAATGAGCAGTTCTTC
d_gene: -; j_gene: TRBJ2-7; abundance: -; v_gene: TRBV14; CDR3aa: CASSHSGLYEQYF; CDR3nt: TGTGCCAGCAGCCACTCGGGACTCTACGAGCAGTACTTC
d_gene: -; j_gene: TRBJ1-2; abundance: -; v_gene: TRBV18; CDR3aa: CASSPRTDDGYTF; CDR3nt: TGTGCCAGCTCCCCAAGGACTGATGATGGCTACACCTTC
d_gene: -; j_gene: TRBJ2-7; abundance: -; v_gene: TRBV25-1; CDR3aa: CASSEQGSGYEQYF; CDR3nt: TGTGCCAGCAGTGAGCAAGGGTCTGGCTACGAGCAGTACTTC
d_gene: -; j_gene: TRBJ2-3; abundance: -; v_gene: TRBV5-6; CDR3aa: CASSLGYPADTQYF; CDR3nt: TGTGCCAGCAGCTTGGGGTATCCCGCAGATACGCAGTATTTT
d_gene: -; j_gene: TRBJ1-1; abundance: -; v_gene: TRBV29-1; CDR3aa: CSVVSGSNTEAFF; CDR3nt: TGCAGCGTTGTATCCGGGTCGAACACTGAAGCTTTCTTT
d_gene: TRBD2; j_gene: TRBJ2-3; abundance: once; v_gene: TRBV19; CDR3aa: CASRKPGRAGDTQYF; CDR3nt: TGTGCCAGTAGAAAGCCCGGGAGGGCCGGAGATACGCAGTATTTT
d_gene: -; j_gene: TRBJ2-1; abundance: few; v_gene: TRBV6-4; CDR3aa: CASSDGGWEQFF; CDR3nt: TGTGCCAGCAGTGACGGGGGATGGGAGCAGTTCTTC
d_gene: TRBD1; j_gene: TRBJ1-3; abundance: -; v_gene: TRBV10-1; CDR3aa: CASRGQGSNTIYF; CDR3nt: TGCGCCAGCCGGGGACAGGGGTCAAACACCATATATTTT
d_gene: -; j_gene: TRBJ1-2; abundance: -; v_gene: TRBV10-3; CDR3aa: CAISESLTGAGRGYTF; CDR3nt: TGTGCCATCAGTGAGTCGCTTACGGGGGCAGGTCGGGGCTACACCTTC
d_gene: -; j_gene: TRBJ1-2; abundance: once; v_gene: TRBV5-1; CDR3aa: CASSLKGASGYTF; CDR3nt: TGCGCCAGCAGCTTGAAGGGAGCATCGGGCTACACCTTC
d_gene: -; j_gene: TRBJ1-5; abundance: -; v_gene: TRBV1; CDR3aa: CTSSQGNRAHQPQHF; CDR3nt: TGCACCAGCAGCCAAGGGAACAGGGCACATCAGCCCCAGCATTTT